The rows below give T cell receptor beta chains drawn from one sample of a study of blood T cell repertoires in COVID-19. Profiled with immunoSEQ multiplex PCR; TCRdb holds only in-frame clones, not every one. The sample yields 100,000 or so clones, about 85% seen once. Sequencing used peripheral blood. Source of these receptors: a human donor in a cohort sampled during active COVID-19. Each CDR3 is given with its conserved first and last residue. Each record gives: CDR3 protein, J gene, V gene.

CASSQGVRSTSGGITDTQYF	TRBJ2-3	TRBV4-2
CASSSGLEYEQYF	TRBJ2-7	TRBV27
CASSRAPTANTEAFF	TRBJ1-1	TRBV18
CASSQDAGRPGANVLTF	TRBJ2-6	TRBV4-1
CASSLGQGNPEAFF	TRBJ1-1	TRBV5-8
CASSLGQALLNTEAFF	TRBJ1-1	TRBV5-6
CATSDPRRSGYEQYF	TRBJ2-7	TRBV24-1
CATSDLRGGGDTDTQYF	TRBJ2-3	TRBV24-1
CAWTIFLTDSNYGYTF	TRBJ1-2	TRBV30
CASSPGQSGNTEAFF	TRBJ1-1	TRBV18
CASSSTGTSGISEQFF	TRBJ2-1	TRBV9
CASSLYGWAAYEQYF	TRBJ2-7	TRBV7-2
CASSSSLAGGLNEQFF	TRBJ2-1	TRBV7-6
CASSQVGGAAYEQYF	TRBJ2-7	TRBV3-1/TRBV3-2
CASSLLAGGYEQYF	TRBJ2-7	TRBV28
CASSLDGQGSYNEQFF	TRBJ2-1	TRBV5-1
CASSGAPLGTQYF	TRBJ2-3	TRBV7-2
CVSSYSERSEKLFF	TRBJ1-4	TRBV6-6
CSASTATDTQYF	TRBJ2-3	TRBV20-1
CASSFDRRNYGYTF	TRBJ1-2	TRBV27
CATSEAHRSGYTF	TRBJ1-2	TRBV24-1
CASSYSDSTDTQYF	TRBJ2-3	TRBV6-2/TRBV6-3